This T cell receptor beta chain was identified in a study of T cell responses to AZD1222 COVID-19 vaccine. About the study: Second-dose groups at about 4 or about 12 weeks were pooled.

Profiling relied on immunoSEQ multiplex PCR, and the TCRdb table lists in-frame clones only, not all of them. There are 40,000 to 45,000 clones in the sample; around 82% occur only once, and under 5% lies in the top ten. Study-wide findings and caveats: The study found vaccine-associated CD4 TCRs spanning spike, dominant at 160-218 and 743-854. Within unmutated variant regions lay the reported targets of nearly half of spike-specific TCRs. Among the donors, most were white British and more were female, and clonal diversity was possibly underestimated.

Concerning this clone: What it recognizes is unknown.

Germline-derived CDR1 and CDR2 are SEHNR and FQNEAQ (reference sequence). This CDR3 is 16 amino acids long. Germline trimming cut 4 bases from V and 2 bases from J; bases unmatched to any gene: 7. The sample was peripheral blood, taken on day 0 of AZD1222 vaccination. The receptor comes from an adult in good health. V is TRBV7-9 and J is TRBJ2-7; 11 bases map to TRBD1. The DNA of the CDR3 is TGTGCCAGCAGCTCGATGGACAGGGGGCGTCCCTACGAGCAGTACTTC. The encoded protein is CASSSMDRGRPYEQYF.